This passage covers 15 T cell receptor beta chains from one sample sequenced in a study of blood T cell repertoires in COVID-19. Only in-frame clones appear in the TCRdb table, and some are missing; sequencing was by immunoSEQ multiplex PCR. This table holds more than 300,000 clones, 88% found once. Sequenced input: PBMCs or T cells enriched from blood (not recorded which). These receptors were obtained from a woman younger than 35 who had recovered from COVID-19.

The chain combines TRBV7-9 with TRBJ2-2; D remains unclear. CDR1 is SEHNR and CDR2 is FQNEAQ in the germline V gene (reference sequence). CDR3 size: 15 residues. V was pared by 5 bases and J by 0 bases, with 10 bases between. As DNA, the CDR3 is TGTGCCAGCAGCCCTCCTCTCGCGAACACCGGGGAGCTGTTTTTT. Translated: CASSPPLANTGELFF. The whole variable domain, remainder taken from reference TRBV7-9 and TRBJ2-2, is DTGVSQNPRHKITKRGQNVTFRCDPISEHNRLYWYRQTLGQGPEFLTYFQNEAQLEKSRLLSDRFSAERPKGSFSTLEIQRTEQGDSAMYLCASSPPLANTGELFFGEGSRLTVL.

This clone was recorded only once. This sequence joins TRBV7-2 and TRBJ1-1, with a tentative D call TRBD1 (5 bases). Trimming took off 1 base at V and 1 base at J, with 7 bases between the two ends. This CDR3 comprises 14 residues. Germline CDR1 and CDR2: SGHTA and FQGNSA. As DNA, the CDR3 is TGTGCCAGCAGCTTAGGGACACCGAACACTGAAGCTTTCTTT. Translating gives CASSLGTPNTEAFF.

This clone was observed a single time. In DNA form, the CDR3 reads TGCGCCAGCAGCCCCTACGGAAGGGGGAACTATGGCTACACCTTC. It is translated as CASSPYGRGNYGYTF. The chain employs TRBV5-1 and TRBJ1-2; maybe TRBD1 (6 bases). Germline CDR1 is SGHRS and CDR2 is YFSETQ. Between the trimmed V and J ends, which lost 4 bases and 2 bases, there was a span of 15 bases. CDR3 length equals 15 residues.

The V call is TRBV3-1 (or the pseudogene TRBV3-2), the J call TRBJ1-2; TRBD1 matches at 8 bases. Trimming cost V 4 bases and J 6 bases; bases outside gene matches: 4. This CDR3 has 13 residues. Germline V gene data show CDR1 as LGHDT and CDR2 as YNNKEL (reference sequence). CDR3: CASSLTGVHGYTF. The CDR3 nucleotides are TGTGCCAGCAGCCTGACAGGGGTGCATGGCTACACCTTC.

This clone has a single count. This CDR3 reads CASSVTSGGPDTQYF. In DNA form, the CDR3 reads TGTGCCAGCAGCGTAACTAGCGGGGGACCCGATACGCAGTATTTT. The chain couples TRBV6-5 to TRBJ2-3, with 11 nucleotides matching TRBD2. Germline values: CDR1 MNHEY, CDR2 SVGAGI. The CDR3 consists of 15 residues. V shed 6 bases, J shed 6 bases, and the junction held 8 bases outside the gene matches.

The V call is TRBV5-5, the J call TRBJ1-4; 11 positions agree with TRBD1. Germline-derived CDR1 and CDR2 are SGHKS and YYEKEE (reference sequence). The CDR3 is made up of 18 amino acids. With V trimmed by 2 bases and J by 10 bases, 16 bases remained unmatched. The CDR3 spells CASSFDLLPGQGVGKLFF. As DNA, the CDR3 is TGTGCCAGCAGCTTTGACCTTTTACCGGGACAGGGGGTTGGAAAACTGTTTTTT.

This clone occurred once. The chain carries TRBV7-3 and TRBJ2-2, with D possibly TRBD2 on 7 matching bases. Trimming took 5 bases from V and 4 from J, leaving 17 bases between them. In germline, CDR1 is SGHTA, CDR2 FQGTGA. The length of the CDR3 is 16 residues. The CDR3 region is CASSNKGGASTGELFF. CDR3 in DNA: TGTGCCAGCAGCAATAAAGGGGGGGCCAGCACCGGGGAGCTGTTTTTT.

The CDR3 loop reads CASSTGTENTEAFF. The CDR3 DNA reads as TGTGCCAGTAGTACCGGGACAGAGAACACTGAAGCTTTCTTT. This rearrangement joins TRBV19 to TRBJ1-1; 7 bases are a match to TRBD1. This CDR3 is 14 amino acids long. From germline, CDR1 is LNHDA and CDR2 SQIVND (reference sequence). V lost 4 bases, J lost 1 base, and 3 bases stayed unmatched.

The rearrangement uses TRBV6-5 and TRBJ1-5; 10 nucleotides align to TRBD1. Germline loops: CDR1 MNHEY, CDR2 SVGAGI. Trimming at V came to 5 bases and at J to 5 bases, leaving 6 bases not matched to a gene. CDR3 size: 15 residues. The CDR3 spells CASSHRQGADQPQHF. CDR3 coding DNA: TGTGCCAGCAGTCACAGACAGGGGGCTGATCAGCCCCAGCATTTT.

The CDR3 bases are TGTGCCAGCAGCTTAGCAGGGGGCGGGAACTATGGCTACACCTTC. It codes for CASSLAGGGNYGYTF. V and J are TRBV7-2 and TRBJ1-2; TRBD1 aligns across 7 bases. The length of the CDR3 is 15 residues. V shed 0 bases, J shed 2 bases, and the junction held 3 bases outside the gene matches. The germline V gene encodes CDR1 SGHTA and CDR2 FQGNSA.

The V call is TRBV5-4, the J call TRBJ1-1, with 8 bases that match TRBD1. With 4 bases clipped from V and 7 bases from J, the junction kept 9 bases outside the gene matches. The germline V gene encodes CDR1 SGHNT and CDR2 YYREEE (reference sequence). The length of the CDR3 is 14 residues. The CDR3 DNA sequence: TGTGCCAGCAGCCACGGACAGGGTACGGATGAAGCTTTCTTT. The encoded protein is CASSHGQGTDEAFF.

In DNA, the CDR3 is TGTGCCAGCAGCCAAATAGGGGGAAATAATGAAAAACTGTTTTTT. This codes for CASSQIGGNNEKLFF. This chain uses TRBV4-2 with TRBJ1-4; D perhaps matches TRBD1 (6 bases). The CDR3 is made up of 15 amino acids. Germline CDR1 reads LGHNA; CDR2 reads YNFKEQ. The germline V and J ends were trimmed by 2 bases and 4 bases, with 11 bases remaining between them.

The chain uses TRBV5-4 and TRBJ1-1, with 7 bases matching TRBD1. With V trimmed by 1 base and J by 3 bases, 0 bases remained unmatched. Germline V gene data show CDR1 as SGHNT and CDR2 as YYREEE (reference sequence). The CDR3 is 13 amino acids. The CDR3 loop reads CASSLTGDTEAFF. DNA for the CDR3: TGTGCCAGCAGCTTGACAGGGGACACTGAAGCTTTCTTT.

Regarding this clone: Other nucleotide sequences in the sample specify the same CDR3. This chain links TRBV7-3 with TRBJ1-2; 8 bases are a match to TRBD1. This CDR3 comprises 15 residues. Losses at the gene ends were 5 bases for V and 2 bases for J; bases not matched to a gene: 7. CDR1 SGHTA and CDR2 FQGTGA come from the germline V gene. The chain's CDR3 is CASSPGTGGNYGYTF. The CDR3 coding sequence is TGTGCCAGCAGCCCCGGTACAGGGGGGAACTATGGCTACACCTTC.

The sample holds a few counts of this clone. V usage is TRBV28 and J usage is TRBJ2-3, with D possibly being TRBD2 (5 bases). V lost 5 bases to trimming and J lost 4 bases, with 10 bases between them. The CDR3 sequence is 13 residues long. Looked up from germline, CDR1 is MDHEN and CDR2 is SYDVKM. The CDR3 DNA is TGTGCCAGCAGTGGTGGACTGGCAGATACGCAGTATTTT. It is translated as CASSGGLADTQYF.